This entry lists 24 T cell receptor beta chains sequenced from one sample in a study of blood T cell repertoires in COVID-19. Sequencing was performed with immunoSEQ multiplex PCR; in TCRdb, only in-frame clones are kept and a portion is missing. This table has roughly 160,000 clones, about 83% appearing once. Material for sequencing was peripheral blood. All receptors come from a woman between 65 and 79 years old who had recovered from COVID-19.

The chain employs TRBV10-3 and TRBJ2-3; 11 bases fit TRBD2. J gave up 2 bases and V 6 bases, and 10 bases lay outside the gene matches. CDR1 and CDR2 (germline): ENHRY, SYGVKD. CDR3 length equals 17 residues. CDR3 bases: TGTGCCATCAGCAAGAACGTAGCGGGAGGGAACACAGATACGCAGTATTTT. This gives the protein CAISKNVAGGNTDTQYF.

The chain has TRBV5-1 and TRBJ2-3, with TRBD2 matching over 10 bases. Germline CDR1 is SGHRS and CDR2 is YFSETQ. CDR3 length equals 15 residues. V lost 5 bases, J lost 8 bases, and 11 bases stayed unmatched. CDR3 sequence reads: CASRTGLAPTRTQYF. The CDR3 DNA sequence: TGCGCCAGCAGGACGGGACTAGCGCCCACCCGTACGCAGTATTTT.

The CDR3 coding sequence is TGCAGCGTTGATGGGGGCGCCAGTTCATACAATGAGCAGTTCTTC. It specifies CSVDGGASSYNEQFF. The rearrangement links TRBV29-1 to TRBJ2-1; tentative D call: TRBD1 (6 bases). The V gene lost 3 bases and the J gene lost 4 bases, with 16 bases spanning the gap. This CDR3 is built from 15 residues. Germline V gene lookup returns CDR1 SQVTM and CDR2 ANQGSEA.

V is TRBV21-1 and J is TRBJ2-2; the DNA was not used to check the table's D call, TRBD2. TRBV21-1 is a pseudogene segment. The CDR3 loop spans 18 amino acids. CDR3 region: CASGVGLADPSPTGELFF. For the CDR3, the DNA is TGTGCCAGTGGGGTGGGACTAGCGGACCCCTCACCCACCGGGGAGCTGTTTTTT.

This sequence joins TRBV19 and TRBJ1-2; 12 nucleotides agree with TRBD1. V gave up 8 bases and J gave up 9 bases; unmatched junction bases: 16. The CDR3 is 16 amino acids. Germline V lookup: CDR1 LNHDA, CDR2 SQIVND (reference sequence). DNA of the CDR3: TGTGCCAGTCTGGACTCGGGATCCGGGACAGGGGGCAGCTACACCTTC. This gives the protein CASLDSGSGTGGSYTF.

The V call is TRBV18, the J call TRBJ1-2; 8 nucleotides match TRBD1. CDR1 and CDR2 (germline): KGHSH, LQKENI. V shed 3 bases, J shed 3 bases, and the junction held 9 bases outside the gene matches. The CDR3 runs to 16 residues. CDR3: CASSPTGEGADYGYTF. The CDR3 coding sequence is TGTGCCAGCTCACCGACAGGGGAGGGTGCCGACTATGGCTACACCTTC. Supplemented by reference TRBV18 and TRBJ1-2, the full variable domain reads NAGVMQNPRHLVRRRGQEARLRCSPMKGHSHVYWYRQLPEEGLKFMVYLQKENIIDESGMPKERFSAEFPKEGPSILRIQQVVRGDSAAYFCASSPTGEGADYGYTFGSGTRLTVV.

This chain joins TRBV27 and TRBJ2-5, with TRBD2 matching over 8 bases. Germline loops: CDR1 MNHEY, CDR2 SMNVEV (reference sequence). The J segment lost 2 bases and the V segment lost 8 bases, leaving 10 bases of the junction unmatched. The CDR3 covers 15 residues. The chain's CDR3 is CASRTPTSGQETQYF. CDR3 nucleotide sequence: TGTGCCAGCCGTACCCCCACTAGCGGACAAGAGACCCAGTACTTC.

V gene TRBV28 combines with J gene TRBJ1-2, with D perhaps matching TRBD1 (6 bases). The length of the CDR3 is 15 residues. Germline CDR1 and CDR2: MDHEN and SYDVKM. Trimming shortened V by 6 bases and J by 4 bases, and 18 bases separated the two germline ends. The CDR3 loop is CASSPGQITPYGYTF. For the CDR3, the DNA is TGTGCCAGCAGCCCCGGACAGATTACCCCCTATGGCTACACCTTC.

This chain joins TRBV9 and TRBJ2-3; D perhaps matches TRBD2 (6 bases). The CDR3 sequence is 16 residues long. Germline values: CDR1 SGDLS, CDR2 YYNGEE. Deletions cut 4 bases from V and 0 bases from J, with 15 bases between. The CDR3 DNA reads TGTGCCAGCAGCCCGGGGTGGGGGGTAAGCACAGATACGCAGTATTTT. Residues: CASSPGWGVSTDTQYF.

The V gene is TRBV6-5, the J gene TRBJ1-5, with TRBD1 as a possible D gene (6 bases). V lost 2 bases and J 5 bases, leaving 10 bases between the germline ends. This CDR3 region has 14 residues. CDR1 MNHEY and CDR2 SVGAGI come from the germline V gene. The CDR3 DNA follows: TGTGCCAGCAGTTACGGGCAGGGGTATCAGCCCCAGCATTTT. Its protein product is CASSYGQGYQPQHF.

This clone was seen ten or more times. The chain links TRBV18 to TRBJ2-1, with TRBD2 matching 9 bases. This CDR3 contains 14 residues. The junction had 2 bases not matched to a gene; V was cut back by 5 bases and J by 3 bases. Per germline, CDR1 KGHSH and CDR2 LQKENI. The CDR3 bases are TGTGCCAGCTCAGCGACTAGCGGCTACAATGAGCAGTTCTTC. Amino acid sequence: CASSATSGYNEQFF.

In nucleotides, the CDR3 is TGTGCCAGCAGTACCCCATTTCAGGGGACCGGGGAGCTGTTTTTT. This encodes CASSTPFQGTGELFF. This rearrangement joins TRBV6-5 to TRBJ2-2, with TRBD1 as a possible D gene (6 bases). Germline CDR1 is MNHEY and CDR2 is SVGAGI. V lost 5 bases and J lost 5, with 15 bases in between. The CDR3 loop spans 15 amino acids.

The chain has TRBV5-4 and TRBJ1-2; 8 bases are a match to TRBD1. This CDR3 comprises 13 residues. Trimming removed 4 bases from V and 4 bases from J; junction bases left unmatched: 3. Germline V gene data show CDR1 as SGHNT and CDR2 as YYREEE (reference sequence). CDR3 coding DNA: TGTGCCAGCAGCCAGACAGGGGCCTATGGCTACACCTTC. Protein sequence: CASSQTGAYGYTF.

This clone was seen only once. The gene calls are TRBV5-1 and TRBJ2-3; 13 nucleotides align to TRBD2. The junction had 9 bases not matched to a gene; V was cut back by 5 bases and J by 6 bases. This CDR3 is built from 16 residues. Germline-derived CDR1 and CDR2 are SGHRS and YFSETQ. CDR3 amino acids: CASRPLAGGVADTQYF. CDR3 sequence (DNA): TGCGCCAGCAGACCACTAGCGGGGGGGGTTGCGGATACGCAGTATTTT. The complete variable domain, with remaining parts taken from reference TRBV5-1 and TRBJ2-3, reads KAGVTQTPRYLIKTRGQQVTLSCSPISGHRSVSWYQQTPGQGLQFLFEYFSETQRNKGNFPGRFSGRQFSNSRSEMNVSTLELGDSALYLCASRPLAGGVADTQYFGPGTRLTVL.

The rearrangement uses TRBV7-2 and TRBJ2-3; D unresolved. Trimming cost V 0 bases and J 5 bases, with 6 bases left between them. Per the germline V gene, CDR1 is SGHTA and CDR2 is FQGNSA. CDR3 size: 13 residues. The CDR3 region has the DNA TGTGCCAGCAGCTTAGCTTGGCTAGATACGCAGTATTTT. It codes for CASSLAWLDTQYF.

The genes are TRBV15 and TRBJ1-1; D unresolved. V was clipped by 1 base and J by 5 bases, with 8 bases between them. Looked up from germline, CDR1 is LNHNV and CDR2 is YYDKDF (reference sequence). This CDR3 is built from 13 residues. As DNA, the CDR3 is TGTGCCACCAGCAGAGTTAGTGAAACTGAAGCTTTCTTT. Its protein product is CATSRVSETEAFF.

This chain uses TRBV5-4 with TRBJ2-7, with TRBD1 as a possible D gene (6 bases). V lost 4 bases to trimming and J lost 3 bases, with 14 bases between them. Per the germline V gene, CDR1 is SGHNT and CDR2 is YYREEE (reference sequence). The length of the CDR3 is 14 residues. CDR3 residues: CASSPWGTSYEQYF. The CDR3 DNA is TGTGCCAGCAGCCCCTGGGGGACAAGCTACGAGCAGTACTTC.

The chain links TRBV19 to TRBJ2-2, with 8 bases identical to TRBD1. Germline values: CDR1 LNHDA, CDR2 SQIVND (reference sequence). V lost 10 bases to trimming and J lost 5 bases; unmatched junction nucleotides: 12. The CDR3 covers 15 residues. In nucleotides, the CDR3 is TGTGCCACCCGGGGACAGGCCCTGGGGACCGGGGAGCTGTTTTTT. As protein: CATRGQALGTGELFF.

The sample holds a few counts of this clone. The chain links TRBV7-2 to TRBJ2-3; D not certain. Trimming left V 4 bases short and J 6 bases short, with 14 bases between. The CDR3 loop spans 14 amino acids. CDR1 SGHTA and CDR2 FQGNSA come from the germline V gene. The CDR3 region has the DNA TGTGCCAGCAGCTCGCGGAACACATTCGATACGCAGTATTTT. This translates into CASSSRNTFDTQYF.

The chain is built from TRBV5-6 and TRBJ1-1, with D possibly matching TRBD1 (6 bases). This CDR3 spans 16 amino acids. The germline V gene has CDR1 SGHDT and CDR2 YYEEEE. The germline V and J ends were trimmed by 4 bases and 3 bases, with 19 bases remaining between them. The CDR3 DNA reads as TGTGCCAGCAGCAGGGGGGGCGTCGGGTTGGACACTGAAGCTTTCTTT. It specifies CASSRGGVGLDTEAFF.

V is TRBV5-1 and J is TRBJ2-1; D may be TRBD2 (6 bases). V lost 4 bases, J lost 5 bases, and 10 bases lay in between. The germline CDR1 and CDR2 sequences are SGHRS and YFSETQ. This CDR3 has 13 amino acids. CDR3 bases: TGCGCCAGCAGCGTAGCGGTTGACAATGAGCAGTTCTTC. This sequence encodes CASSVAVDNEQFF.

The chain joins TRBV11-2 to TRBJ1-3; possible D gene TRBD1, 6 bases. Deletions cut 4 bases from V and 2 bases from J, with 18 bases between. The V gene's germline CDR1 is SGHAT and CDR2 FQNNGV. This CDR3 has 17 residues. The CDR3 reads CASSSTGFRAAGNTIYF. CDR3 in DNA: TGTGCCAGCAGCTCGACAGGTTTTCGAGCTGCTGGAAACACCATATATTTT. Supplemented by reference TRBV11-2 and TRBJ1-3, the full variable domain reads EAGVAQSPRYKIIEKRQSVAFWCNPISGHATLYWYQQILGQGPKLLIQFQNNGVVDDSQLPKDRFSAERLKGVDSTLKIQPAKLEDSAVYLCASSSTGFRAAGNTIYFGEGSWLTVV.

V gene TRBV2 combines with J gene TRBJ1-4; D is ambiguous. Trimming left V 9 bases short and J 6 bases short, with 8 bases between. Per the germline V gene, CDR1 is SNHLY and CDR2 is FYNNEI. The CDR3 length is 11 residues. Here the CDR3 reads CARGKDEKLFF. CDR3 nucleotide sequence: TGTGCCAGGGGCAAGGATGAAAAACTGTTTTTT.

The gene calls are TRBV2 and TRBJ1-4; D is unresolved. Germline lookup yields CDR1 SNHLY and CDR2 FYNNEI. The CDR3 totals 15 residues. V lost 6 bases and J 1 base, leaving 12 bases between the germline ends. The DNA for the CDR3 is TGTGCCAGCAGCCGGGAGGCGGGAACTAATGAAAAACTGTTTTTT. This gives the protein CASSREAGTNEKLFF. The entire variable domain, with the rest obtained from reference TRBV2 and TRBJ1-4, is as follows: EPEVTQTPSHQVTQMGQEVILRCVPISNHLYFYWYRQILGQKVEFLVSFYNNEISEKSEIFDDQFSVERPDGSNFTLKIRSTKLEDSAMYFCASSREAGTNEKLFFGSGTQLSVL.